This TCR beta chain was observed in a study of T cell responses to AZD1222 COVID-19 vaccine. This CDR3 has 13 amino acids. The germline V gene has CDR1 SGHVS and CDR2 FQNEAQ. V gave up 3 bases and J gave up 3 bases, with 8 bases separating them. Produced via immunoSEQ multiplex PCR; TCRdb's table is partial and in-frame only. Of about 25,000 clones listed, roughly 84% were seen once; the top ten hold around a third. The chain carries TRBV7-8 and TRBJ1-2; TRBD1 is a possible D gene (5 bases). Sample: peripheral blood, taken 28 days after the second AZD1222 dose. This clonotype was obtained from an adult who received the AZD1222 COVID-19 vaccine. CDR3 in amino acids: CASSLWGDYGYTF. The CDR3 region has the DNA TGTGCCAGCAGCTTGTGGGGGGACTATGGCTACACCTTC.